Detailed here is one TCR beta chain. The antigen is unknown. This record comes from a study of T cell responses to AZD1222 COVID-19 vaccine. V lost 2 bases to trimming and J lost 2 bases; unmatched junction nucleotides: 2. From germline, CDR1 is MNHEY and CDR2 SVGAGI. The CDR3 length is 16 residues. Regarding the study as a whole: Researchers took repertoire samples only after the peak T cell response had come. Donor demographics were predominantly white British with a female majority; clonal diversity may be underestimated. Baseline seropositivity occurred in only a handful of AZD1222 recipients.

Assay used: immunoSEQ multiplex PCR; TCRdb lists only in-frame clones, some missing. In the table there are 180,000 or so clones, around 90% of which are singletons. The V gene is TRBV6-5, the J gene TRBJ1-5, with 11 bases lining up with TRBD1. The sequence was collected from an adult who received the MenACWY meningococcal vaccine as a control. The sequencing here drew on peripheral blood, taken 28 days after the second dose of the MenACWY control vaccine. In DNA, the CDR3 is TGTGCCAGCAGTTACGGGACAGGGGGTGGCAATCAGCCCCAGCATTTT. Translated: CASSYGTGGGNQPQHF.